The 27 T cell receptor beta chains given below trace back to one sample, sequenced in a study of OX40 agonist ivuxolimab in advanced cancers. This table comes from immunoSEQ multiplex PCR, and its TCRdb copy is limited to in-frame clones, with some not included. Of approximately 79,000 clones in the sample, approximately 95% are singletons; the top ten hold 20%. The specimen comprised CD4+ or CD8+ T cells sorted from blood, sampled in a trial of the OX40 agonist ivuxolimab. These receptor sequences come from an adult with an advanced solid tumor such as melanoma, head and neck, liver or kidney cancer.

The rearrangement links TRBV30 to TRBJ1-2; the D is unclear. Deletions cut 3 bases from V and 5 bases from J, with 4 bases between. This CDR3 is built from 10 residues. Germline V gives CDR1 GTSNPN, CDR2 SVGIG (reference sequence). The CDR3, as DNA: TGTGCCTGGAGAGGATATGGCTACACCTTC. Translating it yields CAWRGYGYTF.

This clone was recorded once. The chain carries TRBV4-3 and TRBJ2-1; TRBD1 aligns across 7 bases. V lost 4 bases and J lost 2; bases outside the gene matches: 2. The CDR3 has 14 amino acids. The germline V gene encodes CDR1 LGHNA and CDR2 YSLEER. This CDR3 is CASSRTGPYNEQFF. Here the CDR3 DNA reads TGCGCCAGCAGCCGGACAGGTCCCTACAATGAGCAGTTCTTC.

The J gene is TRBJ2-7, the V gene TRBV7-9; tentatively, D is TRBD1 (6 bases). The germline gives CDR1 SEHNR, CDR2 FQNEAQ (reference sequence). V was trimmed by 5 bases and J by 5 bases, leaving 16 bases between them. The CDR3 sequence is 14 residues long. The CDR3 sequence is CASSPRRAGDEQYF. The CDR3 region has the DNA TGTGCCAGCAGCCCCCGGCGGGCAGGGGACGAGCAGTACTTC.

This chain joins TRBV29-1 and TRBJ2-3; no definite D call. Germline lookup yields CDR1 SQVTM and CDR2 ANQGSEA. V was shortened by 7 bases and J by 8 bases, with 10 bases between the two germline ends. This CDR3 spans 10 amino acids. The CDR3 DNA follows: TGCAGCGCCCTGTCCCCTACGCAGTATTTT. Translation: CSALSPTQYF.

The chain uses TRBV6-5 and TRBJ2-3, with a possible D match to TRBD2 (6 bases). The CDR3 totals 15 residues. Germline V gene sequence: CDR1 MNHEY, CDR2 SVGAGI. V lost 0 bases to trimming and J lost 3 bases, with 10 bases between them. The CDR3 here is CASSYSLRGTDTQYF. DNA for the CDR3: TGTGCCAGCAGTTACTCGCTACGGGGGACAGATACGCAGTATTTT.

The genes are TRBV28 and TRBJ2-7; no clear D gene. Germline V lookup: CDR1 MDHEN, CDR2 SYDVKM. Trimming took 2 bases from V and 5 from J, leaving 4 bases between them. The CDR3 length is 11 residues. The CDR3 nucleotides read TGTGCCAGCAGTTTAACCAACGAGCAGTACTTC. As protein: CASSLTNEQYF.

The chain recombines TRBV28 with TRBJ1-1, with D unclear. V was cut by 3 bases and J by 0 bases, with 11 bases left in between. The length of the CDR3 is 15 residues. Germline V gene lookup returns CDR1 MDHEN and CDR2 SYDVKM. DNA for the CDR3: TGTGCCAGCAGTTTCGGGGATTATATGAACACTGAAGCTTTCTTT. Amino acids: CASSFGDYMNTEAFF. The variable domain in full, completed from reference TRBV28 and TRBJ1-1, reads DVKVTQSSRYLVKRTGEKVFLECVQDMDHENMFWYRQDPGLGLRLIYFSYDVKMKEKGDIPEGYSVSREKKERFSLILESASTNQTSMYLCASSFGDYMNTEAFFGQGTRLTVV.

V and J are TRBV29-1 and TRBJ2-7; a weak D match, TRBD1 (6 bases). Germline-derived CDR1 and CDR2 are SQVTM and ANQGSEA. V lost 1 base and J lost 2, with 15 bases in between. The CDR3 runs to 15 residues. CDR3 DNA sequence: TGCAGCGTTGAAGGTGGTCAGGGGAAAACCTACGAGCAGTACTTC. Its protein product is CSVEGGQGKTYEQYF.

The rearrangement links TRBV6-5 to TRBJ1-5; 7 bases match TRBD1. Germline CDR1 and CDR2: MNHEY and SVGAGI. The CDR3 contains 14 residues. V dropped 4 bases and J dropped 7; count of bases not matched to a gene: 7. The CDR3 sequence: CASSWVQGWQPQHF. CDR3 nucleotides: TGTGCCAGCAGTTGGGTACAGGGGTGGCAGCCCCAGCATTTT.

The chain uses TRBV13 and TRBJ1-4; no clear D. The CDR3 is 14 amino acids. Trimming left V 0 bases short and J 2 bases short, with 4 bases between. CDR1 and CDR2 (germline): PRHDT, FYEKMQ (reference sequence). CDR3 bases: TGTGCCAGCAGCTTAGGGGCTACTAATGAAAAACTGTTTTTT. Its protein is CASSLGATNEKLFF.

The rearrangement links TRBV6-6 to TRBJ1-2; unclear D gene. V lost 2 bases and J lost 9, with 13 bases in between. Germline V lookup: CDR1 MNHNY, CDR2 SVGAGI (reference sequence). There are 13 residues in the CDR3. CDR3 coding DNA: TGTGCCAGCAGTTACCCGACGGGTCTCTGCTACACCTTC. It specifies CASSYPTGLCYTF.

The chain links TRBV10-3 to TRBJ1-5; a possible D gene is TRBD1 (6 bases). The CDR3 spans 14 residues. The V and J ends lost 5 bases and 3 bases respectively, with 11 bases between them. Germline loops: CDR1 ENHRY, CDR2 SYGVKD. The CDR3, as DNA: TGTGCCATCAGTCGGGGGGCTATCAATCAGCCCCAGCATTTT. Translation gives CAISRGAINQPQHF.

This rearrangement joins TRBV20-1 to TRBJ2-7; D might be TRBD2 (6 bases). The V end lost 6 bases, the J end lost 2 bases, and 8 bases lay between the germline ends. The CDR3 totals 11 residues. Germline values: CDR1 DFQATT, CDR2 SNEGSKA (reference sequence). The CDR3 loop reads CSAGGPYEQYF. The CDR3 nucleotides are TGCAGTGCGGGGGGACCCTACGAGCAGTACTTC.

The chain uses TRBV6-5 and TRBJ1-2, with 7 bases fitting TRBD1. CDR3 length: 14 residues. V lost 2 bases to trimming and J lost 3 bases; unmatched junction nucleotides: 3. The germline CDR1 and CDR2 sequences are MNHEY and SVGAGI. CDR3 amino acids: CASSYGQDHYGYTF. DNA of the CDR3: TGTGCCAGCAGTTACGGACAGGACCACTATGGCTACACCTTC.

The chain is built from TRBV4-3 and TRBJ2-3; D is unresolved. The germline gives CDR1 LGHNA, CDR2 YSLEER. Trimming shortened V by 0 bases and J by 0 bases, and 4 bases separated the two germline ends. The CDR3 runs to 14 residues. The CDR3 region is CASSQDSSTDTQYF. The CDR3 DNA reads as TGCGCCAGCAGCCAAGATTCTAGCACAGATACGCAGTATTTT.

The chain joins TRBV27 to TRBJ2-7; 13 nucleotides align to TRBD2. V shed 7 bases, J shed 0 bases, and the junction held 18 bases outside the gene matches. Germline loops: CDR1 MNHEY, CDR2 SMNVEV (reference sequence). The CDR3 extends over 20 amino acids. CDR3 nucleotides: TGTGCCAGCATCCCCCTGGCAGGGACTAGCGGGAACCCAAGCTCCTACGAGCAGTACTTC. Translated: CASIPLAGTSGNPSSYEQYF.

The chain employs TRBV5-4 and TRBJ1-1, with 9 bases fitting TRBD1. The germline gives CDR1 SGHNT, CDR2 YYREEE (reference sequence). The CDR3 totals 13 residues. The junction had 2 bases not matched to a gene; V was cut back by 3 bases and J by 5 bases. The CDR3: CASSWTGATEAFF. CDR3 DNA: TGTGCCAGCAGCTGGACAGGGGCGACTGAAGCTTTCTTT.

The CDR3 reads CASSLQGEAYEQYF. In DNA form, the CDR3 reads TGTGCCAGCAGCTTACAGGGTGAAGCCTACGAGCAGTACTTC. V is TRBV11-2 and J is TRBJ2-7, with D possibly TRBD1 on 5 matching bases. The germline V gene has CDR1 SGHAT and CDR2 FQNNGV. This CDR3 region has 14 residues. Trimming took 2 bases from V and 2 from J, leaving 10 bases between them.

This chain joins TRBV27 and TRBJ2-2; possibly TRBD2 for D (6 bases). V was clipped by 5 bases and J by 6 bases, with 10 bases between them. The CDR3 spans 13 residues. Per the germline V gene, CDR1 is MNHEY and CDR2 is SMNVEV (reference sequence). The CDR3 loop reads CASSPGGAGELFF. CDR3 nucleotides: TGTGCCAGCAGTCCCGGAGGGGCCGGGGAGCTGTTTTTT.

V usage is TRBV27 and J usage is TRBJ1-2, with D unclear. V shed 4 bases and J shed 4 bases, with 13 bases lying between them. Germline lookup yields CDR1 MNHEY and CDR2 SMNVEV (reference sequence). The CDR3 spans 14 residues. The CDR3: CASSSPFEGYGYTF. Written as DNA, the CDR3 is TGTGCCAGCAGTTCCCCCTTCGAGGGCTATGGCTACACCTTC.

This clone has a single count. The chain carries TRBV7-9 and TRBJ2-7, with 11 bases that match TRBD2. The germline gives CDR1 SEHNR, CDR2 FQNEAQ (reference sequence). CDR3 length: 15 amino acids. V shed 1 base, J shed 4 bases, and the junction held 3 bases outside the gene matches. CDR3 in amino acids: CASSLDGTSGYEQYF. Written as DNA, the CDR3 is TGTGCCAGCAGCTTAGACGGGACTAGCGGATACGAGCAGTACTTC.

V is TRBV7-9 and J is TRBJ2-7; unclear D gene. Trimming stripped 4 bases from V and 6 bases from J, with 10 bases between. Germline CDR1 SEHNR, CDR2 FQNEAQ (reference sequence). The CDR3 is 12 residues long. The CDR3 DNA reads TGTGCCAGCAGCTCCCCTCCCCGCGAGCAGTACTTC. Translating gives CASSSPPREQYF.

The chain has TRBV29-1 and TRBJ2-3; TRBD1 might be the D (6 bases). In germline, CDR1 is SQVTM, CDR2 ANQGSEA. CDR3 length: 13 residues. The V gene lost 2 bases and the J gene lost 4 bases, with 10 bases spanning the gap. The CDR3 loop is CSVETGLADTQYF. CDR3 in DNA: TGCAGCGTTGAAACAGGGCTAGCAGATACGCAGTATTTT.

The chain is built from TRBV13 and TRBJ2-2; maybe TRBD1 (5 bases). Trimming pared 5 bases from V and 7 bases from J, leaving 17 bases between. Germline V gene sequence: CDR1 PRHDT, CDR2 FYEKMQ (reference sequence). This CDR3 is 15 amino acids long. The CDR3 bases are TGTGCCAGCAGCCTTATGGACAAGGGCGGCGGGGAGCTGTTTTTT. Its translation is CASSLMDKGGGELFF.

The V and J genes are TRBV28 and TRBJ1-4, with 9 nucleotides matching TRBD1. Germline trimming cut 5 bases from V and 7 bases from J; bases unmatched to any gene: 8. Germline V gene lookup returns CDR1 MDHEN and CDR2 SYDVKM. The CDR3 totals 15 residues. CDR3 sequence: CASSQPGQGIEKLFF. The CDR3 DNA reads as TGTGCCAGCAGTCAACCGGGACAGGGAATTGAAAAACTGTTTTTT.

This chain uses TRBV6-5 with TRBJ1-1; tentative D call: TRBD1 (5 bases). Germline V gives CDR1 MNHEY, CDR2 SVGAGI. The CDR3 sequence is 13 residues long. V was clipped by 8 bases and J by 0 bases, with 10 bases between them. CDR3 residues: CASLTGLNTEAFF. DNA of the CDR3: TGTGCCAGCTTAACAGGTCTGAACACTGAAGCTTTCTTT.

In the case of this clone: The junction differs from germline at one of its ends, possibly a read error. The chain carries TRBV13 and TRBJ2-2; D gene uncertain. CDR1 and CDR2 from the germline V gene are PRHDT and FYEKMQ (reference sequence). This CDR3 is 11 amino acids long. CDR3 nucleotides: TGTGCCAGCAGCTACACGGGGGAGCTGTTTTTT. This codes for CASSYTGELFF.